A selection of T cell receptor beta chains follows, all from one sample in a study of regulatory T cells in long-lasting Graves disease. From the multiplex PCR reads, TCRdb called clonotypes with MiXCR, one entry per CDR3 protein. The sample lists 400,000 to 550,000 distinct CDR3 sequences, 16% seen once, with about 10% in the top ten. A further study also used this sample, focusing on T cells in Graves' hyperthyroidism and ophthalmopathy.

Sequences were derived from peripheral blood mononuclear cells (PBMCs), sampled at new diagnosis, from a patient treated with antithyroid drugs. The source is a woman younger than 45 with Graves disease. Both conserved end residues are part of each CDR3. Only part of the rows carry a size: once, few, many, or a class if the clone is expanded.

v_gene	abundance	j_gene	CDR3aa
TRBV6-2/TRBV6-3	NA	TRBJ2-2	CASSSRGDSGELFF
TRBV15	many	TRBJ2-5	CATKRTVPYQETQYF
TRBV7-3	many	TRBJ2-1	CASSFGTGSNEQFF
TRBV5-1	few	TRBJ2-1	CASSPRDRLYNEQFF
TRBV5-5	NA	TRBJ2-1	CASSLGADRVPYNEQFF
TRBV30	many	TRBJ2-1	CAWSVEAGNEQFF
TRBV30	many	TRBJ2-4	CAWERLAKNIQYF
TRBV19	NA	TRBJ1-5	CASSASGGYQPQHF
TRBV2	few	TRBJ1-2	CASSERLRGGGYTF
TRBV18	NA	TRBJ2-1	CASSPRDYSDSARAQFF
TRBV3-1	many	TRBJ2-7	CASSQEVAGNQHEQYF
TRBV3-1	NA	TRBJ2-2	CASSQDNSPNTGELFF
TRBV20-1	NA	TRBJ2-7	CSARALGTGNLAYEQYF
TRBV5-1	NA	TRBJ1-5	CASSFGTEEPQHF
TRBV28	few	TRBJ1-5	CASSFLQGRYQPQHF
TRBV19	few	TRBJ2-5	CASRAGDLQETQYF
TRBV4-1	many	TRBJ2-1	CASSQGTRVNEQFF
TRBV9	NA	TRBJ2-2	CASSVTSGGNTGELFF
TRBV7-9	many	TRBJ2-5	CASSLDFRVQETQYF
TRBV19	few	TRBJ1-5	CASSMSGRRQPQHF
TRBV20-1	many	TRBJ2-7	CSAGRTGDHEQYF
TRBV6-1	NA	TRBJ1-5	CASKERGENQPQHF
TRBV2	many	TRBJ2-3	CASSGGTDTQYF
TRBV20-1	NA	TRBJ2-2	CSAPGLVSTGELFF
TRBV3-1	few	TRBJ2-5	CASSQPRGETQYF
TRBV6-2/TRBV6-3	many	TRBJ2-4	CASSSGTDKNIQYF
TRBV7-2	many	TRBJ2-2	CASSLAWTSGRRGGELFF
TRBV5-1	many	TRBJ1-1	CASSTDRGNTEAFF
TRBV2	many	TRBJ1-1	CASRYTGGFAEAFF
TRBV9	NA	TRBJ2-3	CASSADPGTLNTQYF
TRBV20-1	few	TRBJ1-2	CSAKDPGSRTYTYGYTF
TRBV7-9	many	TRBJ1-2	CASSPNVQGGYGYTF
TRBV6-2/TRBV6-3	many	TRBJ1-1	CASSYADSEAFF
TRBV30	many	TRBJ2-3	CAFHPKRTSTDTQYF
TRBV28	many	TRBJ1-2	CASSSKTFQGYTF
TRBV6-2/TRBV6-3	many	TRBJ2-5	CASSYLRQETQYF
TRBV20-1	NA	TRBJ2-7	CSATAGLPGYEQYF
TRBV7-2	many	TRBJ2-7	CASSSPNRQGSYEQYF
TRBV28	NA	TRBJ2-1	CASSQAAGGAGTYNEQFF
TRBV18	NA	TRBJ2-1	CASSPTNFSWIYNEQFF
TRBV30	NA	TRBJ2-1	CAWRGTSGYNEQFF
TRBV12-3/TRBV12-4	many	TRBJ2-3	CASSPGQTDTQYF
TRBV5-1	many	TRBJ1-2	CASSLRTGNYGYTF
TRBV6-1	many	TRBJ2-5	CASRRARQGTETQYF
TRBV28	NA	TRBJ2-5	CASNPHSQETQYF
TRBV11-2	many	TRBJ2-2	CASSLASQRGTGELFF
TRBV5-1	few	TRBJ1-5	CASTIGTGRNQPQHF